This TCR beta chain was sequenced for a study of T cells in Graves' hyperthyroidism and ophthalmopathy. General study points: The model made its ophthalmopathy prediction, and onset followed a median about 5.9 months later.

Patients with ophthalmopathy all had a Clinical Activity Score of at least 3, a NOSPECS grade of at least 4 and duration under 3 months. Looked up from germline, CDR1 is LGHDT and CDR2 is YNNKEL (reference sequence). This CDR3 region has 14 residues. J was trimmed by 10 bases and V by 5 bases; bases with no gene match: 8. About this clonotype: Its antigen remains unidentified.

RNA transcripts yielded amplified TCR beta CDR3 regions. The HTBI primer set drove a first-round RT-PCR of the TCR CDR3. TCRdb independently ran MiXCR on the multiplex PCR reads; one entry per CDR3 protein. The sample lists about 260,000 distinct CDR3 sequences; about 20% were seen once. The receptor's source is a man in his thirties or forties with Graves' ophthalmopathy. This chain links TRBV3-1 with TRBJ2-1; TRBD2 aligns across 10 bases. The sample comprised blood. This CDR3 reads CASSVAGGLPEQFF. In DNA, the CDR3 is TGTGCCAGCAGCGTAGCGGGAGGACTACCCGAGCAGTTCTTC.